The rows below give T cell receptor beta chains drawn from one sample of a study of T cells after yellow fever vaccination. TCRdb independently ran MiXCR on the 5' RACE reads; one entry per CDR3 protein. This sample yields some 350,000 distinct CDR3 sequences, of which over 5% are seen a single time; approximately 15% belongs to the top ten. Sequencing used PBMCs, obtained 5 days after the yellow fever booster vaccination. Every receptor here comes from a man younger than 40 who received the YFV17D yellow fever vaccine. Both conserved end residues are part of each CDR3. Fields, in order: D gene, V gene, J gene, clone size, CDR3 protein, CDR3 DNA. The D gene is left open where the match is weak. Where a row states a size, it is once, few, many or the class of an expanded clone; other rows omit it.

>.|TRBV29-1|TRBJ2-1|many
CSVPGDRTLSYNEQFF
TGCAGCGTCCCTGGGGATAGGACACTTTCCTACAATGAGCAGTTCTTC
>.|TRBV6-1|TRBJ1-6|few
CASREPGIRWSPLHF
TGTGCCAGCAGAGAACCCGGGATCCGGTGGTCACCCCTCCACTTT
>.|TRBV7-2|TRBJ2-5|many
CASSPGFRAGKETQYF
TGTGCCAGCAGCCCAGGGTTCAGGGCAGGGAAAGAGACCCAGTACTTC
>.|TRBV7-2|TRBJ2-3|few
CASSPSPLRTTDTQYF
TGTGCCAGCAGCCCATCCCCTCTTCGCACCACAGATACGCAGTATTTT
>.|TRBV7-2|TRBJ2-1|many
CASSLGLGGYNEQFF
TGTGCCAGCAGCTTGGGACTGGGGGGATACAATGAGCAGTTCTTC
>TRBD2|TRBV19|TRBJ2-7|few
CASTHAGVHEQYF
TGTGCCAGTACGCACGCGGGAGTCCACGAGCAGTACTTC
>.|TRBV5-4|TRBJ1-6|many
CASTSNDLLNSPLHF
TGTGCCAGCACCTCGAACGACCTCCTTAATTCACCCCTCCACTTT
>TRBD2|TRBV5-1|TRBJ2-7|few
CASSLPGTSAKSYEQYF
TGCGCCAGCAGCTTACCCGGGACTAGTGCTAAATCCTACGAGCAGTACTTC
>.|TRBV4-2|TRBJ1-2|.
CASSQDKAFGYTF
TGTGCCAGCAGCCAAGACAAAGCCTTTGGCTACACCTTC
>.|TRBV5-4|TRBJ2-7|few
CASSLGGFSSYEQYF
TGTGCCAGCAGCTTGGGCGGTTTTAGCTCCTACGAGCAGTACTTC
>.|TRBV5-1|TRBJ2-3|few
CASTPEQGTDTQYF
TGCGCCAGCACCCCGGAACAGGGTACAGATACGCAGTATTTT
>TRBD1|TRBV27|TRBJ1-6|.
CASSPGQGQTLYNSPLHF
TGTGCCAGCAGTCCCGGACAGGGGCAGACCCTCTATAATTCACCCCTCCACTTT
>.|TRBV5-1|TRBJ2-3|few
CASSLGDPSTDTQYF
TGCGCCAGCAGCTTGGGTGACCCGAGCACAGATACGCAGTATTTT
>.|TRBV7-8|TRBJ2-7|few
CASSLGDPQYF
TGTGCCAGCAGCTTAGGGGACCCGCAGTACTTC
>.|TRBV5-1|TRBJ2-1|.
CASSRRGTNSYNEQFF
TGCGCCAGCAGTCGGAGGGGGACTAACTCCTACAATGAGCAGTTCTTC
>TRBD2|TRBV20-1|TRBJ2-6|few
CSASAGTSGSGANVLTF
TGCAGTGCTAGTGCGGGGACTAGCGGCTCTGGGGCCAACGTCCTGACTTTC
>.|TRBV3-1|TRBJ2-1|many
CASSPSRAVDYNEQFF
TGTGCCAGCAGCCCCTCACGAGCGGTAGACTACAATGAGCAGTTCTTC
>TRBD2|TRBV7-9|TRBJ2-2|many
CASSPAGTSAWELFF
TGTGCCAGCAGCCCCGCCGGGACTAGCGCCTGGGAGCTGTTTTTT
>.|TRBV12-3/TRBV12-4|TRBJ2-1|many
CASSLVGRNEQFF
TGTGCCAGCAGTTTGGTCGGGCGGAATGAGCAGTTCTTC
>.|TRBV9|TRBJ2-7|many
CASSVGVGSATYEQYF
TGTGCCAGCAGCGTAGGGGTGGGCAGCGCTACCTACGAGCAGTACTTC
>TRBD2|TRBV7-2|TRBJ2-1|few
CASSLAPAGGLSSYNEQFF
TGTGCCAGCAGCTTAGCCCCGGCGGGAGGCTTAAGCTCCTACAATGAGCAGTTCTTC
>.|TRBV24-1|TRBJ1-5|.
CATSDYRADQPQHF
TGTGCCACCAGTGACTACAGGGCGGATCAGCCCCAGCATTTT
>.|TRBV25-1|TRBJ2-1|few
CASKVGGPYNEQFF
TGTGCCAGCAAGGTGGGAGGCCCGTACAATGAGCAGTTCTTC
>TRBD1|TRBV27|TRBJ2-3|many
CASSEQGAVDTQYF
TGTGCCAGCAGTGAACAGGGGGCCGTAGATACGCAGTATTTT
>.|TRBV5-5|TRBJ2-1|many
CASSLSPTSYNEQFF
TGTGCCAGCAGCTTGAGCCCAACCTCCTACAATGAGCAGTTCTTC
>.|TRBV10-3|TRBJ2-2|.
CAIRGGGTNTGELFF
TGTGCCATCAGGGGGGGCGGGACCAACACCGGGGAGCTGTTTTTT